The source of this T cell receptor (beta chain) is a study of T cell repertoires in cytomegalovirus infection. Across the whole study: Selection of CMV epitopes for the study included recently identified HLA-C-restricted and well-studied HLA-B-restricted ones. Public signatures in TCR beta pointed to CMV infection and matching HLA type. Study-level points and caveats: Cumulative frequency of public TCR beta families picked out carriers of CMV plus the relevant HLA. Dominating the ex vivo response were HLA-C-restricted CMV-specific TCR beta clonotypes.

Germline trimming cut 0 bases from V and 4 bases from J; bases unmatched to any gene: 18. This CDR3 comprises 19 residues. Germline V gene data show CDR1 as MGHRA and CDR2 as YSYEKL. One entry per CDR3 protein, called by TCRdb with MiXCR from the reads. Of about 900,000 distinct CDR3 sequences listed, around a third are singletons. This clonotype has a count of ten or more. Its antigen remains unknown. This receptor was taken from a human donor in good health (CMV status not recorded). Some clones in this sample may be carry-over from other donors' samples. V gene TRBV4-1 combines with J gene TRBJ2-7; 7 bases are shared with TRBD2. Sequenced material: cultured CD8+ T cells from PBMCs, taken from culture after CMV antigen stimulation. CDR3 nucleotide sequence: TGCGCCAGCAGCCAAGAAGATTACAAGCGGGGATGGAGTCCTTACGAGCAGTACTTC. Protein sequence: CASSQEDYKRGWSPYEQYF.